This T cell receptor beta chain was retrieved from a study of control samples from healthy donors and cancer patients. Here immunoSEQ multiplex PCR was the method, and the copy in TCRdb shows in-frame clones only, minus some. The sample lists more than 50,000 clones; roughly 85% were seen once. The germline gives CDR1 LGHNA, CDR2 YSLEER. The trim removed 1 base at V and 4 bases at J, leaving 3 bases unmatched. The CDR3 is 15 residues long. The genes are TRBV4-3 and TRBJ2-2; TRBD1 aligns across 7 bases. Sequences were obtained from blood. The TCR was taken from a man aged 35 to 55 in good health. This CDR3 reads CASSQVDRATGELFF. In DNA form, the CDR3 reads TGCGCCAGCAGCCAAGTAGACAGGGCCACCGGGGAGCTGTTTTTT.